The clone carrying this T cell receptor beta chain appeared once. No antigen is known for it. The sample has other DNA sequences that encode this CDR3 too. The method was immunoSEQ multiplex PCR; TCRdb's version includes in-frame clones alone and lacks a portion of them. The sample contains tens of thousands of clones, roughly 85% of which appear only once. This record belongs to a study of OX40 agonist ivuxolimab in advanced cancers. Study details: Among those enrolled, mean age was about 63 years (range about 23 to 85) and approximately 83% were male. In three patients, partial responses were observed, one with hepatocellular carcinoma and two with cutaneous melanoma.

Study results and caveats: At doses 0.1 to 3.0 mg/kg, CD4+ and CD8+ clones expanded. Partial responders at 0.1-3.0 mg/kg had among the lowest clonal expansion.

CDR1 and CDR2 (germline): SGHVS, FNYEAQ. V was clipped by 4 bases and J by 2 bases, with 11 bases between them. The CDR3 is made up of 14 amino acids. This receptor was identified in an adult with an advanced solid tumor such as melanoma, head and neck, liver or kidney cancer. The chain recombines TRBV7-6 with TRBJ1-1; D is undetermined. Sequences were derived from CD4+ or CD8+ T cells sorted from blood, sampled in a trial of the OX40 agonist ivuxolimab. This CDR3 reads CASSSYRGNTEAFF. Written as DNA, the CDR3 is TGTGCCAGCAGCTCATACCGGGGAAACACTGAAGCTTTCTTT.